This T cell receptor beta chain was observed in a study of blood T cell repertoires in COVID-19. Across the whole study: COVID-19 samples, acute and convalescent, were from the United States, Italy and Spain. PBMCs, B-cell-depleted T cells, or T cells were the source of the cDNA or gDNA that made up the material.

The protocol was immunoSEQ multiplex PCR, while the TCRdb copy is restricted to in-frame clones and leaves out a portion. The sample contains about 210,000 clones, about 88% of which appear only once. The germline CDR1 and CDR2 sequences are SGHTA and FQGNSA. CDR3 length equals 16 residues. V shed 2 bases, J shed 5 bases, and the junction held 9 bases outside the gene matches. Material for sequencing was peripheral blood. This sequence originates from a man between 65 and 85 years old with acute or convalescent COVID-19. J is TRBJ2-3 and V is TRBV7-2, with 8 bases fitting TRBD1. The CDR3 spells CASSLQGASGKDTQYF. The CDR3 DNA reads as TGTGCCAGCAGCTTACAGGGGGCCTCGGGTAAAGATACGCAGTATTTT.